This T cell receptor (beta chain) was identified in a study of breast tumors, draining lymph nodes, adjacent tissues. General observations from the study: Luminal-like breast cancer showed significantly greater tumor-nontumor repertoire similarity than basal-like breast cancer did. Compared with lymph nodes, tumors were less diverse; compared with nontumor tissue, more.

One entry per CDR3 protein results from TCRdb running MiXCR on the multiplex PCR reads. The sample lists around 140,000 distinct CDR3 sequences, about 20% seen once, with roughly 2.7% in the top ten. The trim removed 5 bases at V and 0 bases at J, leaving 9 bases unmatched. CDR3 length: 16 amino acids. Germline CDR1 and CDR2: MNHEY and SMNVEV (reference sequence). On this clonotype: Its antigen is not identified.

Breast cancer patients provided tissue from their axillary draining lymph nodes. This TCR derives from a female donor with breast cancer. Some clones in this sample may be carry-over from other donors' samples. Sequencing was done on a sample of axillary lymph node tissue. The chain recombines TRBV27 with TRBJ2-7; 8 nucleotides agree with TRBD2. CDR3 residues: CASSLKLSGTSYEQYF. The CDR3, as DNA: TGTGCCAGCAGTCTTAAACTTAGCGGGACCTCCTACGAGCAGTACTTC.